The clone carrying this TCR beta chain was detected ten times or more. It was unfractionated whole blood from which total RNA was extracted. The V gene's germline CDR1 is LNHNV and CDR2 YYDKDF (reference sequence). The CDR3 spans 16 residues. V trimming: 2 bases; J trimming: 4 bases; junction bases outside the gene matches: 6. The sample originates from a study of human T cells and chemical hapten exposure. For the library, individual cDNA molecules each received unique molecular identifiers. The authors' processing: A per-sample median of around 88,000 TCRs was observed, with counts ranging from roughly 20,000 to 690,600. MiXCR, applied by TCRdb to the 5' RACE reads, yields one record per CDR3 protein. These V and J calls originate from TCRdb's pipeline instead of the authors' own analysis. The top ten hold around 1.5% of the sample, which has 130,000 or so distinct CDR3 sequences, about 4.3% seen once.

The source of this sequence is a female donor in good health. This chain joins TRBV15 and TRBJ1-4; 8 nucleotides agree with TRBD1. The CDR3 sequence is CATSRTTGVGNEKLFF. CDR3 sequence (DNA): TGTGCCACCAGCAGAACGACAGGGGTTGGTAATGAAAAACTGTTTTTT. Full variable domain (rest looked up from reference TRBV15 and TRBJ1-4): DAMVIQNPRYQVTQFGKPVTLSCSQTLNHNVMYWYQQKSSQAPKLLFHYYDKDFNNEADTPDNFQSRRPNTSFCFLDIRSPGLGDTAMYLCATSRTTGVGNEKLFFGSGTQLSVL.